This T cell receptor (beta chain) was profiled in a study of molecular identifiers for immune sequencing clone quantification. The CDR3 sequence is 14 residues long. Trimming pared 8 bases from V and 7 bases from J, leaving 21 bases between. Per germline, CDR1 SQVTM and CDR2 ANQGSEA. As to this clonotype: Its antigen is not known. A read error may explain this, as a much larger clone is one base away.

Using its own MiXCR run on the PCR reads, TCRdb lists one record per CDR3 protein. The sample carries 50,000 or so distinct CDR3 sequences, around 25% recorded once. Study conclusions and caveats: Highly expanded clone sizes could be underestimated through barcode sharing by identical TCR molecules.

This TCR came from a human donor in good health. Some libraries in this study had Jurkat cell RNA spiked in. The rearrangement links TRBV29-1 to TRBJ2-1; tentative D call: TRBD2 (6 bases). Sequencing was performed on naive CD8+ T cells from blood, with Jurkat cell RNA spiked in. Described subset: FACS-sorted CD8+CD4-CCR7+CD45RA+ naive T cells. CDR3 nucleotides: TGCAGCTACCAGTGGGTAGCGGAAATGAATGAGCAGTTCTTC. This encodes CSYQWVAEMNEQFF.